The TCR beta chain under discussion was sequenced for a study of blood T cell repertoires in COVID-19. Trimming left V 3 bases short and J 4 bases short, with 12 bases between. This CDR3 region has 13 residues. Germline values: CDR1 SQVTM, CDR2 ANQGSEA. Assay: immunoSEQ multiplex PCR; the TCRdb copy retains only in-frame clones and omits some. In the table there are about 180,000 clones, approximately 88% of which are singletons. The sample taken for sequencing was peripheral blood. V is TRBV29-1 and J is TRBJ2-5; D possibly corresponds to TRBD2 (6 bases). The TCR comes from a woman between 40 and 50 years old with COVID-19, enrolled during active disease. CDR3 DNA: TGCAGCGTTGAGGACTTCGGGGGAGAGACCCAGTACTTC. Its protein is CSVEDFGGETQYF.